A single T cell receptor (beta chain) is shown here with its context. Isolating PBMCs gave at least 6 million of these cells per sample. Germline values: CDR1 MNHNS, CDR2 SASEGT. The CDR3 extends over 16 amino acids. This entry comes from a study of blood T cells in healthy people across ages. Through a sample-barcoded 5' primer and a J-beta primer mix, a second PCR was run for roughly 6 to 12 cycles. TCRdb independently ran MiXCR on the 5' RACE reads; one entry per CDR3 protein. The table lists 650,000 to 1,000,000 distinct CDR3 sequences, around half of them singletons. The TCR was taken from an elderly man in good health. The chain links TRBV6-1 to TRBJ2-5; 9 bases match TRBD2. The J call is in doubt because the DNA end fits TRBJ2-7 better. Source material: blood. In nucleotides, the CDR3 is TGTGCCAGCAGTGACCCTGGCCGCGGGAGGGCCGACGAGCAGTACTTC. This encodes CASSDPGRGRADEQYF.